Included here is one T cell receptor (beta chain) sequence, with context. The sample originates from a study of cytomegalovirus exposure and HLA in healthy donors. PCR employed 60 Vbeta and 13 Jbeta primers. The table came from immunoSEQ multiplex PCR; TCRdb's copy has only in-frame clones and leaves some out. The repertoire holds about 150,000 clones, roughly 74% seen once, with 2.5% to 3% in the top ten. Germline assignment: CDR1 SGHRS and CDR2 YFSETQ. CDR3 size: 14 residues. Between the trimmed V and J ends, which lost 0 bases and 2 bases, there was a span of 8 bases. This chain uses TRBV5-1 with TRBJ1-1; perhaps TRBD1 as D (5 bases). The source material was PBMCs. The sequence was obtained from a man aged 18 to 35 in good health and CMV-seronegative. This CDR3 is CASSLDRPNTEAFF. DNA of the CDR3: TGCGCCAGCAGCTTGGACAGGCCTAACACTGAAGCTTTCTTT.